This T cell receptor (beta chain) was recorded in a study of OX40 agonist ivuxolimab in advanced cancers. Study-level background: A history of anti-PD-1, anti-PD-L1 or anti-CTLA-4 therapy was acceptable, and 40% to 45% had some.

CDR1 is SGHVS, CDR2 FQNEAQ, per germline. V trimming: 3 bases; J trimming: 1 base; junction bases outside the gene matches: 12. This CDR3 contains 20 residues. TCRdb's copy holds only in-frame clones and misses some; the assay was immunoSEQ multiplex PCR. The sample yields more than 25,000 clones, roughly 82% seen once. By share, this clone ranks as medium-sized. This rearrangement joins TRBV7-8 to TRBJ2-3; TRBD2 aligns across 14 bases. The origin of this receptor is an adult with an advanced solid tumor such as melanoma, head and neck, liver or kidney cancer. Material: CD4+ or CD8+ T cells sorted from blood, obtained in a trial of the OX40 agonist ivuxolimab. The CDR3 reads CASSFNPGLAGVSGTDTQYF. CDR3 in DNA: TGTGCCAGCAGCTTCAACCCGGGACTAGCGGGAGTGTCTGGCACAGATACGCAGTATTTT.